This is a list of T cell receptor beta chains from one sample in a study of blood T cell repertoires in COVID-19. Using immunoSEQ multiplex PCR, the repertoire was profiled, and TCRdb retains in-frame clones only, with some absent. Among about 140,000 clones listed, over 75% were seen once. Sequenced material: peripheral blood. The origin of the receptors is a man between 60 and 75 years old with active or convalescent COVID-19. Both conserved end residues are part of each CDR3. Each record gives: J gene, D gene, clone size, V gene, CDR3 protein, CDR3 DNA. A D gene is named only where the DNA matches it firmly. The size of a clone is reported for some rows only, either as once, few or many, or as a class for expanded clones.

TRBJ2-7,.,.,TRBV28,CASGYRAEQYF,TGTGCCAGCGGATACAGGGCCGAGCAGTACTTC
TRBJ2-1,.,.,TRBV6-5,CASSYGRVLYNEQFF,TGTGCCAGCAGTTACGGGCGGGTACTTTACAATGAGCAGTTCTTC
TRBJ1-1,.,.,TRBV6-5,CASRDTRGSTEAFF,TGTGCCAGCAGGGATACCAGGGGCTCCACTGAAGCTTTCTTT
TRBJ1-4,.,once,TRBV5-4,CASTRGGFNEKLFF,TGTGCCAGCACCCGAGGAGGGTTTAATGAAAAACTGTTTTTT
TRBJ2-1,.,once,TRBV19,CASSLSGGSYNEQFF,TGTGCCAGTAGTCTTAGCGGAGGCTCCTACAATGAGCAGTTCTTC
TRBJ2-3,.,.,TRBV5-1,CASSLRRRINTDTQYF,TGCGCCAGCAGCTTGCGACGGCGGATTAACACAGATACGCAGTATTTT
TRBJ2-1,.,.,TRBV3-1/TRBV3-2,CASSLGFYSYNEQFF,TGTGCCAGCAGCCTTGGCTTTTACTCCTACAATGAGCAGTTCTTC
TRBJ1-6,.,.,TRBV14,CASSPSDRSSYNSPLHF,TGTGCCAGCAGCCCATCCGACAGGAGCTCCTATAATTCACCCCTCCACTTT
TRBJ2-2,.,.,TRBV7-2,CASSLDRAGRELFF,TGTGCCAGCAGCTTAGACAGGGCAGGACGGGAGCTGTTTTTT
TRBJ2-3,TRBD1,.,TRBV11-2,CASSFRGPGADTQYF,TGTGCCAGCAGCTTCAGGGGGCCGGGGGCAGATACGCAGTATTTT
TRBJ2-7,TRBD1,.,TRBV7-8,CASSVGTGGAYEQYF,TGTGCCAGCAGCGTAGGGACAGGAGGCGCCTACGAGCAGTACTTC
TRBJ2-3,TRBD2,.,TRBV2,CASSGTGGPADTQYF,TGTGCCAGCAGTGGGACGGGAGGGCCCGCAGATACGCAGTATTTT
TRBJ2-5,.,.,TRBV11-2,CASSLVVRVGETQYF,TGTGCCAGCAGCTTAGTAGTCAGGGTAGGGGAGACCCAGTACTTC
TRBJ2-2,.,.,TRBV9,CASSALWGENTGELFF,TGTGCCAGCAGCGCTCTGTGGGGCGAGAACACCGGGGAGCTGTTTTTT
TRBJ1-2,.,.,TRBV27,CASGYRSGSTF,TGTGCCAGCGGTTACCGGAGCGGGTCTACCTTC
TRBJ1-5,TRBD1,.,TRBV24-1,CATSDTGDQPQHF,TGTGCCACCAGTGATACAGGGGATCAGCCCCAGCATTTT
TRBJ1-5,.,.,TRBV5-6,CASSSSHAQPQHF,TGTGCCAGCAGCTCCAGTCACGCTCAGCCCCAGCATTTT
TRBJ2-1,.,.,TRBV29-1,CSVGGLAFSYNEQFF,TGCAGCGTTGGGGGGCTAGCTTTCTCCTACAATGAGCAGTTCTTC
TRBJ1-5,TRBD1,.,TRBV2,CASSRDSASPPQHF,TGTGCCAGCAGTCGGGACAGCGCGTCACCGCCCCAGCATTTT
TRBJ2-3,TRBD2,.,TRBV5-8,CASSLGLASNTDTQYF,TGTGCCAGCAGCTTGGGACTAGCTTCCAACACAGATACGCAGTATTTT
TRBJ2-3,TRBD2,.,TRBV28,CASSTGLAERQYF,TGTGCCAGCAGTACGGGACTAGCGGAACGGCAGTATTTT
TRBJ2-1,TRBD2,.,TRBV27,CASSGEGIYNEQFF,TGTGCCAGCAGCGGGGAGGGGATCTACAATGAGCAGTTCTTC
TRBJ2-7,.,.,TRBV2,CASSSLRGFYEQYF,TGTGCCAGCAGTAGCTTGCGGGGCTTCTACGAGCAGTACTTC
TRBJ1-2,.,.,TRBV19,CASSISRRVYGYTF,TGTGCCAGTAGTATAAGCCGCAGGGTGTATGGCTACACCTTC
TRBJ2-7,TRBD1,.,TRBV24-1,CATSRTGGNNEQYF,TGTGCCACCAGTCGGACAGGGGGCAACAACGAGCAGTACTTC
TRBJ2-5,.,.,TRBV14,CASSPDGETQYF,TGTGCCAGCAGCCCCGACGGGGAGACCCAGTACTTC
TRBJ1-2,.,once,TRBV21-1,CASSKWRGQEYGYTF,TGTGCCAGCAGCAAATGGAGGGGACAGGAGTATGGCTACACCTTC
TRBJ2-5,TRBD1,.,TRBV28,CASSLRDRLQETQYF,TGTGCCAGCAGTTTACGGGACAGACTCCAAGAGACCCAGTACTTC
TRBJ1-1,.,.,TRBV27,CASTSQVNTEAFF,TGTGCCAGCACTTCGCAGGTGAACACTGAAGCTTTCTTT
TRBJ1-4,.,.,TRBV3-1/TRBV3-2,CASSPSPTNEKLFF,TGTGCCAGCAGCCCCTCCCCAACTAATGAAAAACTGTTTTTT
TRBJ2-2,.,.,TRBV12-5,CASGLWGHSRTGELFF,TGTGCTAGTGGTTTGTGGGGGCACTCGCGCACCGGGGAGCTGTTTTTT
TRBJ2-4,.,.,TRBV29-1,CSGGRDLWISKNIQYF,TGCAGCGGGGGGCGGGACCTCTGGATATCCAAAAACATTCAGTACTTC
TRBJ1-2,TRBD1,.,TRBV6-5,CASSLRQGGSGYTF,TGTGCCAGCAGCCTTAGACAGGGCGGCTCTGGCTACACCTTC
TRBJ2-3,.,.,TRBV11-2,CASSSIGTGKVDTQYF,TGTGCCAGCAGCTCCATAGGGACTGGAAAAGTTGATACGCAGTATTTT
TRBJ2-1,TRBD2,.,TRBV7-8,CASSWTSGRAREQFF,TGTGCCAGCAGCTGGACTAGCGGGAGGGCCAGGGAGCAGTTCTTC
TRBJ2-3,.,.,TRBV29-1,CSVTDTSSTDTQYF,TGCAGCGTCACGGACACTTCTAGCACAGATACGCAGTATTTT
TRBJ1-5,.,.,TRBV3-1/TRBV3-2,CASSQGRGSQPQHF,TGTGCCAGCAGCCAAGGTAGGGGCAGTCAGCCCCAGCATTTT
TRBJ2-5,TRBD1,once,TRBV29-1,CSVGQGIETQYF,TGCAGCGTCGGACAGGGTATCGAGACCCAGTACTTC
TRBJ2-7,.,few,TRBV7-9,CASSLVMAGRAHEQYF,TGTGCCAGCAGCTTAGTAATGGCGGGACGAGCCCACGAGCAGTACTTC
TRBJ2-7,.,.,TRBV18,CASSPARSLKEQYF,TGTGCCAGCTCACCTGCCAGGTCCCTAAAGGAGCAGTACTTC
TRBJ2-7,.,once,TRBV5-6,CASSLVAAVYSYEQYF,TGTGCCAGCAGCTTGGTCGCAGCGGTTTACTCCTACGAGCAGTACTTC
TRBJ2-7,TRBD2,.,TRBV29-1,CSAGTSGRGEQYF,TGCAGCGCTGGGACTAGCGGGAGAGGTGAGCAGTACTTC
TRBJ1-1,.,.,TRBV29-1,CSVGEGFMNTEAFF,TGCAGCGTTGGGGAGGGATTCATGAACACTGAAGCTTTCTTT
TRBJ1-4,TRBD1,.,TRBV2,CASSGGQAGRGEKLFF,TGTGCCAGCAGCGGAGGACAGGCTGGACGGGGTGAAAAACTGTTTTTT
TRBJ2-3,.,.,TRBV6-2/TRBV6-3,CASSDTGRGTDTQYF,TGTGCCAGCAGTGACACAGGGAGGGGGACAGATACGCAGTATTTT
TRBJ2-1,.,.,TRBV10-3,CAISESTRVSGSYNEQFF,TGTGCCATCAGTGAGTCGACTCGGGTTAGCGGCTCCTACAATGAGCAGTTCTTC
TRBJ2-7,.,.,TRBV6-5,CASSYQREQYF,TGTGCCAGCAGTTACCAGCGCGAGCAGTACTTC
TRBJ2-7,.,.,TRBV2,CASSESQGSEQYF,TGTGCCAGCAGTGAAAGTCAGGGGTCCGAGCAGTACTTC
TRBJ2-1,.,.,TRBV5-4,CASTPGKGWNEQFF,TGTGCCAGCACCCCGGGGAAAGGTTGGAATGAGCAGTTCTTC
TRBJ1-2,.,.,TRBV6-5,CASSYSGGGSSGYTF,TGTGCCAGCAGTTACTCGGGAGGGGGATCGTCCGGCTACACCTTC
TRBJ2-1,.,.,TRBV7-2,CASSRVQGIVGQFF,TGTGCCAGCAGTCGAGTGCAGGGAATAGTAGGGCAGTTCTTC
TRBJ2-1,.,.,TRBV19,CASLGAASYNEQFF,TGTGCCAGTCTAGGGGCCGCTAGTTACAATGAGCAGTTCTTC
TRBJ2-7,TRBD2,.,TRBV4-2,CASSQDGASGRAQEYF,TGTGCCAGCAGCCAAGATGGCGCTAGCGGGAGGGCCCAGGAGTACTTC
TRBJ2-1,.,.,TRBV5-6,CASGSSYNEQFF,TGTGCCAGCGGGAGCTCCTACAATGAGCAGTTCTTC
TRBJ2-7,.,.,TRBV28,CASRSPSAGSYEQYF,TGTGCCAGCAGGTCCCCCAGCGCGGGGTCCTACGAGCAGTACTTC
TRBJ1-4,.,.,TRBV2,CASRWAGRDNEKLFF,TGTGCCAGCAGGTGGGCGGGCCGGGATAATGAAAAACTGTTTTTT
TRBJ1-1,.,once,TRBV19,CASSIGSGAGMNTEAFF,TGTGCCAGTAGTATCGGGTCAGGGGCTGGGATGAACACTGAAGCTTTCTTT
TRBJ1-1,TRBD1,.,TRBV7-9,CASSPGGSTEAFF,TGTGCCAGCAGCCCAGGGGGGAGCACTGAAGCTTTCTTT
TRBJ1-2,TRBD1,.,TRBV5-6,CASSPIGQGYGYTF,TGTGCCAGCAGCCCCATAGGACAGGGCTATGGCTACACCTTC